This T cell receptor (beta chain) was retrieved from a study of blood T cell repertoires in COVID-19. This clone was picked up many times. The CDR3 length is 14 residues. V lost 6 bases, J lost 2 bases, and 7 bases stayed unmatched. Germline V gene data show CDR1 as LNHDA and CDR2 as SQIVND (reference sequence). The repertoire was sequenced with immunoSEQ multiplex PCR; TCRdb's copy has only in-frame clones and lacks some. The sample holds approximately 260,000 clones, more than 75% seen once. The source of this sequence is a woman between 55 and 75 years old with active or convalescent COVID-19. The specimen sequenced was peripheral blood. The chain carries TRBV19 and TRBJ2-7, with 7 bases identical to TRBD1. CDR3 in DNA: TGTGCCAGTAGATCGAACAGGGGACCCTACGAGCAGTACTTC. Amino acid sequence: CASRSNRGPYEQYF.